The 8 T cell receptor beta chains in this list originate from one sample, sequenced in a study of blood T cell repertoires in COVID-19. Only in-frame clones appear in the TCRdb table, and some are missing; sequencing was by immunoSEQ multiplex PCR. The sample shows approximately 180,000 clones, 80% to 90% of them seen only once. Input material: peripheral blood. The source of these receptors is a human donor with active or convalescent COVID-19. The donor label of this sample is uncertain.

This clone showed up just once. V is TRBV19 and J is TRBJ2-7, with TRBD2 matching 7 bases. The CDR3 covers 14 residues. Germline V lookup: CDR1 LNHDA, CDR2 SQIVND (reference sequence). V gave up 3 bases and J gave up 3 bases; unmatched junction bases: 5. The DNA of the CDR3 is TGTGCCAGTAGTATCGCGGGAGCAGACTACGAGCAGTACTTC. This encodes CASSIAGADYEQYF.

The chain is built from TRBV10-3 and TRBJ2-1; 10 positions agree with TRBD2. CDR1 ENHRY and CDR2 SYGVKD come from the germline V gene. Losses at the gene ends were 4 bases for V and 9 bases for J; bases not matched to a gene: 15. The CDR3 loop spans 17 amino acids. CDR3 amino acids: CAISGLGSGGTTAEQFF. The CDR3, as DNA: TGTGCCATCAGTGGGCTGGGTAGCGGGGGGACGACAGCTGAGCAGTTCTTC.

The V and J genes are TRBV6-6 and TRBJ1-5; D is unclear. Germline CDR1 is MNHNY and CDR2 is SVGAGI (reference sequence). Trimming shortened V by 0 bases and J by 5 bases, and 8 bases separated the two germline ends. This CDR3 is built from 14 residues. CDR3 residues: CASSYSRLDQPQHF. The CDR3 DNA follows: TGTGCCAGCAGTTACTCGAGGCTGGATCAGCCCCAGCATTTT.

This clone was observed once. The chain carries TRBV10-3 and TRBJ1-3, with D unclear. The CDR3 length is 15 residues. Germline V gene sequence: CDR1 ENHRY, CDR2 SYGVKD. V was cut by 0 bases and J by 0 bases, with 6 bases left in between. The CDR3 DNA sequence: TGTGCCATCAGTGAGTCAGAGGACTCTGGAAACACCATATATTTT. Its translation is CAISESEDSGNTIYF.

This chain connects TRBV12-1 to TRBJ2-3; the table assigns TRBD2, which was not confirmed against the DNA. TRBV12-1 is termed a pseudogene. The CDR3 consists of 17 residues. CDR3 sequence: CASSLPGGETSMDTQYF. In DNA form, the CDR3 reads TGTGCCAGCAGCCTCCCGGGCGGGGAGACTTCAATGGATACGCAGTATTTT.

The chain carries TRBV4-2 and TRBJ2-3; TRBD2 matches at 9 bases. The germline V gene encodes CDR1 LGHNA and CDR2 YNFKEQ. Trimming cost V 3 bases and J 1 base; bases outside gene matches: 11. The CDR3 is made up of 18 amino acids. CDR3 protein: CASSHHSGTSSGTDTQYF. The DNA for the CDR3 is TGTGCCAGCAGCCACCACAGCGGGACTAGCTCTGGCACAGATACGCAGTATTTT.

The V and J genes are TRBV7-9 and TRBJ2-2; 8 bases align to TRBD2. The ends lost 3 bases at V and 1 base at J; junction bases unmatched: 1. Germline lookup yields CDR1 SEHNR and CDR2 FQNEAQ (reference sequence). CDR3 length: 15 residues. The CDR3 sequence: CASSFTSGNTGELFF. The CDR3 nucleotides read TGTGCCAGCAGCTTTACTAGCGGGAACACCGGGGAGCTGTTTTTT.

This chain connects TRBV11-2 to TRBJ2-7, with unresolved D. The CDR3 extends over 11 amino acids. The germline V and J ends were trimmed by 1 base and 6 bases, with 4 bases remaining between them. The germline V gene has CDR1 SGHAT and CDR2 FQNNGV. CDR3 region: CASSLAPEQYF. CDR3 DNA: TGTGCCAGCAGCTTAGCTCCCGAGCAGTACTTC.